The 13 T cell receptor beta chains given below trace back to one sample, sequenced in a study of immune evolution from preneoplasia to lung adenocarcinoma. Here immunoSEQ multiplex PCR was the method, and the copy in TCRdb shows in-frame clones only, minus some. The data hold thousands of clones, with around 80% observed a single time. The sequenced sample was FFPE lung adenocarcinoma in situ tissue. Receptors were obtained from a person between 55 and 80 years old with lung adenocarcinoma.

The J gene is TRBJ1-6, the V gene TRBV2; no clear D. Trimming removed 3 bases from V and 3 bases from J, with 6 bases in between. This CDR3 region has 14 residues. The germline CDR1 and CDR2 sequences are SNHLY and FYNNEI. CDR3 bases: TGTGCCAGCAGTGATTCGGGCTATAATTCACCCCTCCACTTT. Its translation is CASSDSGYNSPLHF.

The chain carries TRBV2 and TRBJ2-7; D gene ambiguous. V was trimmed by 5 bases and J by 0 bases, leaving 2 bases between them. This CDR3 comprises 11 residues. CDR1 is SNHLY, CDR2 FYNNEI, per germline. CDR3 bases: TGTGCCAGCAGTATCTCCTACGAGCAGTACTTC. Translation: CASSISYEQYF. The whole variable domain, remainder taken from reference TRBV2 and TRBJ2-7, is EPEVTQTPSHQVTQMGQEVILRCVPISNHLYFYWYRQILGQKVEFLVSFYNNEISEKSEIFDDQFSVERPDGSNFTLKIRSTKLEDSAMYFCASSISYEQYFGPGTRLTVT.

The CDR3 DNA reads as TGTGCCAGCAGCCCTCGGGACGCCTACCAAGAGACCCAGTACTTC. Protein: CASSPRDAYQETQYF. This sequence joins TRBV7-9 and TRBJ2-5; D tentatively reads TRBD1 or TRBD2 (5 bases each). The CDR3 runs to 15 residues. Trimming left V 5 bases short and J 0 bases short, with 13 bases between. Germline CDR1 SEHNR, CDR2 FQNEAQ (reference sequence).

This CDR3 reads CASREGLSSYNEQFF. Here the CDR3 DNA reads TGTGCCAGCAGGGAGGGGTTGAGCTCCTACAATGAGCAGTTCTTC. The chain has TRBV7-9 and TRBJ2-1, with D tentatively TRBD2 (6 bases). Per germline, CDR1 SEHNR and CDR2 FQNEAQ (reference sequence). CDR3 size: 15 residues. V was pared by 6 bases and J by 0 bases, with 12 bases between.

In its sample, this clone was seen a few times. The gene calls are TRBV6-1 and TRBJ1-4, with D tentatively TRBD1 (5 bases). Trimming removed 4 bases at V and 4 bases at J, with 10 bases between. The CDR3 runs 14 residues. The V gene's germline CDR1 is MNHNS and CDR2 SASEGT. In DNA, the CDR3 is TGTGCCAGCAGTGCGACAGCCGATAATGAAAAACTGTTTTTT. It yields the protein CASSATADNEKLFF.

The chain uses TRBV6-5 and TRBJ1-1; D gene unclear. Germline V lookup: CDR1 MNHEY, CDR2 SVGAGI. Trimming pared 2 bases from V and 0 bases from J, leaving 13 bases between. The CDR3 has 16 amino acids. The CDR3 nucleotides read TGTGCCAGCAGTTACGCCCCCGGGAACATGAACACTGAAGCTTTCTTT. It encodes CASSYAPGNMNTEAFF.

The V gene is TRBV27, the J gene TRBJ2-5; maybe TRBD1 (5 bases). CDR3 length: 14 amino acids. Germline CDR1 is MNHEY and CDR2 is SMNVEV (reference sequence). The V end was cut by 2 bases, the J end by 2 bases, with 9 bases between. In DNA form, the CDR3 reads TGTGCCAGCAGTTTACTGGGGCTACAAGAGACCCAGTACTTC. Protein sequence: CASSLLGLQETQYF.

The chain employs TRBV9 and TRBJ2-2; D may match TRBD1 or TRBD2 (5 bases each). This CDR3 has 16 residues. Germline V lookup: CDR1 SGDLS, CDR2 YYNGEE. V lost 3 bases and J lost 1, with 13 bases in between. The chain's CDR3 is CASSESGTGNTGELFF. In DNA form, the CDR3 reads TGTGCCAGCAGCGAGTCCGGGACGGGGAACACCGGGGAGCTGTTTTTT.

The chain has TRBV6-1 and TRBJ1-5, with D possibly matching TRBD1 (5 bases). The CDR3 runs to 14 residues. CDR1 and CDR2 (germline): MNHNS, SASEGT. V gave up 7 bases and J gave up 7 bases, with 17 bases separating them. In nucleotides, the CDR3 is TGTGCCAGCACCGAAATGGGGGGGTCGCAGCCCCAGCATTTT. It codes for CASTEMGGSQPQHF.

Only a few counts were recorded for this clone. CDR3 coding DNA: TGTGCCAGCAGCCCTAGCGGGGAGGACTACAATGAGCAGTTCTTC. Residues: CASSPSGEDYNEQFF. The genes are TRBV11-3 and TRBJ2-1; 9 bases are shared with TRBD2. The trim removed 5 bases at V and 3 bases at J, leaving 5 bases unmatched. The CDR3 has 15 amino acids. Looked up from germline, CDR1 is SGHNT and CDR2 is YENEEA.

V usage is TRBV11-3 and J usage is TRBJ2-3; D might be TRBD2 (5 bases). Germline lookup yields CDR1 SGHNT and CDR2 YENEEA. The V end was cut by 6 bases, the J end by 3 bases, with 10 bases between. The CDR3 sequence is 13 residues long. The CDR3 spells CASRERGTDTQYF. The CDR3 DNA reads as TGTGCCAGCAGGGAGCGAGGGACAGATACGCAGTATTTT.

The V and J genes are TRBV2 and TRBJ1-3, with D unclear. The germline gives CDR1 SNHLY, CDR2 FYNNEI. Trimming stripped 10 bases from V and 0 bases from J, with 7 bases between. The CDR3 loop spans 12 amino acids. The CDR3 coding sequence is TGTGCCACCGTCGACTCTGGAAACACCATATATTTT. Amino acid sequence: CATVDSGNTIYF.

About this clone: Compared with germline, one end of the junction differs, possibly owing to a read error. V and J are TRBV7-7 and TRBJ2-7, with D perhaps assigned TRBD1 or TRBD2 (6 bases each). This CDR3 is built from 13 residues. The germline gives CDR1 SSHAT, CDR2 FNYEAQ (reference sequence). CDR3: CASSFNRAGEQYF. DNA for the CDR3: TGTGCTAGCAGCTTTAACAGGGCGGGGGAGCAGTACTTC.